This T cell receptor beta chain was identified during a study of cytomegalovirus exposure and HLA in healthy donors. PCR used 60 Vbeta primers and 13 Jbeta primers. Sequencing used immunoSEQ multiplex PCR; TCRdb keeps in-frame clones, though not all of them. The data hold under 200,000 clones, with approximately 85% observed a single time. In regard to this clone: Its target is unknown.

This cohort consisted of healthy bone marrow donors. General study findings and limits: Per a later analysis, HLA-associated TCR beta chains showed more clonal expansion than other, equally common TCR beta chains.

With 2 bases removed from V and 1 base from J, the gap between germline ends came to 11 bases. Germline V gene data show CDR1 as SGHVS and CDR2 as FNYEAQ. The CDR3 loop spans 15 amino acids. Sample: PBMCs. V gene TRBV7-6 combines with J gene TRBJ1-1; D uncertain. This receptor was taken from a girl aged 2 to 9 in good health and CMV-seropositive. The DNA of the CDR3 is TGTGCCAGCAGCTTATCGGCGACGGGGAACACTGAAGCTTTCTTT. Encoded protein: CASSLSATGNTEAFF.